This T cell receptor (beta chain) came from a study of beta chain features in type 1 diabetes. Points from the study as a whole: For type 1 diabetes patients, VDJ junctions showed fewer insertions and more deletions. Across all four CD4+ subsets, people with type 1 diabetes showed modestly shorter TCRB CDR3s.

Since all of the isolated RNA was reverse transcribed, expressed TCRB transcripts were what got sequenced. Clones were sequenced by immunoSEQ multiplex PCR, and TCRdb holds only the in-frame ones, with some missing. The sample consists of 150,000 to 200,000 clones, roughly 8% of them appearing once. There are 16 residues in the CDR3. Germline CDR1 and CDR2: SGHNT and YYREEE (reference sequence). The J segment lost 0 bases and the V segment lost 1 base, leaving 5 bases of the junction unmatched. Comment on this clone: Its antigen is not identified.

Post-sort purity exceeded 95% for all sorted populations. The TCR was taken from a man aged 18 to 29 with type 1 diabetes. This chain connects TRBV5-4 to TRBJ2-3; 7 positions match TRBD2. Material for sequencing was central memory CD4+ T cells from blood. The CDR3 DNA reads as TGTGCCAGCAGCTTGAAGGCGGGAGCTAGCACAGATACGCAGTATTTT. It is translated as CASSLKAGASTDTQYF. Supplemented by reference TRBV5-4 and TRBJ2-3, the full variable domain reads ETGVTQSPTHLIKTRGQQVTLRCSSQSGHNTVSWYQQALGQGPQFIFQYYREEENGRGNFPPRFSGLQFPNYSSELNVNALELDDSALYLCASSLKAGASTDTQYFGPGTRLTVL.